A selection of T cell receptor beta chains follows, all from one sample in a study of T cell changes during pregnancy in multiple sclerosis. Profiled with immunoSEQ multiplex PCR; TCRdb holds only in-frame clones, not every one. The table includes more than 70,000 clones, roughly 93% detected once. The input for sequencing was peripheral blood, taken in the second trimester of pregnancy. All receptors come from a female donor with multiple sclerosis, enrolled in a pregnancy study. CDR3s include the opening cysteine and the closing phenylalanine or tryptophan. D genes are given only for firm matches. Some rows have no size entry. The others give once, few or many, or a class for an expanded clone.

clone_size d_call j_call v_call cdr3_aa cdr3_nt
- TRBD1 TRBJ1-4 TRBV6-1 CASSDSFPDRAGTNEKLFF TGTGCCAGCAGTGATTCTTTTCCCGACAGGGCAGGAACTAATGAAAAACTGTTTTTT
- TRBD1 TRBJ1-2 TRBV5-5 CASSFSGTGDDYGYTF TGTGCCAGCAGCTTTTCCGGGACAGGGGACGACTATGGCTACACCTTC
- TRBD2 TRBJ2-1 TRBV5-6 CASSPGTTYNEQFF TGTGCCAGCAGCCCCGGGACTACCTACAATGAGCAGTTCTTC
once TRBD1 TRBJ1-2 TRBV27 CASSSGTGYRYGYTF TGTGCCAGCAGTTCCGGGACAGGGTATCGCTATGGCTACACCTTC
- TRBD1 TRBJ1-2 TRBV5-1 CASSLGQGPGYTF TGCGCCAGCAGCTTAGGACAGGGGCCCGGCTACACCTTC
once TRBD2 TRBJ2-7 TRBV4-2 CASSQGLAGSSYEQYF TGTGCCAGCAGCCAGGGCCTAGCGGGGAGCTCCTACGAGCAGTACTTC
- TRBD2 TRBJ2-7 TRBV10-3 CAITAGVGYEQYF TGTGCCATCACAGCGGGGGTTGGGTACGAGCAGTACTTC
- - TRBJ1-4 TRBV5-1 CASSLGQPKGEKLFF TGCGCCAGCAGCTTGGGACAGCCTAAGGGGGAAAAACTGTTTTTT
- - TRBJ1-1 TRBV28 CASSSIEDDTEAFF TGTGCCAGCAGTTCGATCGAGGATGACACTGAAGCTTTCTTT
- - TRBJ1-5 TRBV30 CAWSPGGNQPQHF TGTGCCTGGAGTCCGGGGGGCAATCAGCCCCAGCATTTT
once TRBD1 TRBJ1-1 TRBV5-1 CASSPGQGANTEAFF TGCGCCAGCAGCCCAGGACAGGGGGCGAACACTGAAGCTTTCTTT
- TRBD1 TRBJ2-7 TRBV7-9 CASSLGGAGGAAHEQYF TGTGCCAGCAGCTTAGGAGGGGCAGGGGGCGCGGCCCACGAGCAGTACTTC
once - TRBJ1-6 TRBV5-6 CASKPGWALYNSPLHF TGTGCCAGCAAGCCGGGGTGGGCACTTTATAATTCACCCCTCCACTTT
- - TRBJ2-7 TRBV30 CAWSETGTVVNEQYF TGTGCCTGGAGTGAGACCGGGACTGTGGTTAACGAGCAGTACTTC
- TRBD1 TRBJ1-6 TRBV5-1 CASSQGGISPLHF TGCGCCAGCAGCCAAGGGGGCATTTCACCCCTCCACTTT
once - TRBJ2-7 TRBV9 CASSADSTAHEQYF TGTGCCAGCAGTGCGGACTCCACTGCCCACGAGCAGTACTTC
- - TRBJ2-2 TRBV9 CASSVVQGYGTGELFF TGTGCCAGCAGCGTAGTGCAGGGGTACGGCACCGGGGAGCTGTTTTTT
- TRBD2 TRBJ2-3 TRBV5-4 CASGAGALWYF TGTGCCAGCGGAGCGGGGGCCCTTTGGTATTTT
- TRBD1 TRBJ1-6 TRBV19 CASSDRGNSPLHF TGTGCCAGTTCGGACAGGGGGAATTCACCCCTCCACTTT